This T cell receptor (beta chain) was identified during a study of T cell clonality in common variable immunodeficiency. General study points: In common variable immunodeficiency, TCR beta chains reportedly carried fewer deletions and N-nucleotide insertions. CVID subjects showed higher TCRbeta clonality than healthy controls.

Profiled with immunoSEQ multiplex PCR; TCRdb holds only in-frame clones, not every one. The sample was found to contain some 25,000 clones, and every one recurs. The germline CDR1 and CDR2 sequences are SNHLY and FYNNEI. The ends lost 4 bases at V and 1 base at J; junction bases unmatched: 1. The CDR3 has 17 amino acids. The CVID group had more than 12 females and some 31 males, mean age roughly 40. No CVID subject was ill or on immunomodulatory drugs when sampled. The sample holds many counts of this clone. Antigen specificity is unknown. The read ends 3 residues shy of where the CDR3 ends; the end is completed using the germline J gene.

The chain is built from TRBV2 and TRBJ2-6; TRBD2 matches at 13 bases. Sequenced: peripheral blood mononuclear cells. The sequence was obtained from a human donor with common variable immunodeficiency. Incomplete CDR3 DNA: TGTGCCAGCAGTGGACTAGCGGGAGGATCTGGGGCCAACGTC. This encodes CASSGLAGGSGANV. The full CDR3 reads CASSGLAGGSGANVLTF.